Given below is one T cell receptor beta chain in context. This clonotype has ten or more counts. It has no known antigen specificity. The junction departs from germline at one end; a sequencing error may be responsible. This specimen belongs to a study of CD8+CD57+ T cells in acquired aplastic anemia (dated by TCRdb to 2016 to 2019). About the full investigation: DNA extracted from sorted CD4+ and CD8+ cells had a mean of roughly 3 ug, with a range of about 0.2 to 30 ug.

As encoded in the germline V gene, CDR1 is MNHEY while CDR2 is SVGAGI. From cysteine to phenylalanine, the CDR3 is 14 amino acids long. Only the CDR3 DNA is retained, 42 bases long and in frame from the first base. Genomic DNA was used as template for profiling of TCR beta VDJ combinations and CDR3 sequences. An Illumina HiSeq 2000 was the platform used for TCR repertoire sequencing. The published analysis was carried out like this. TRBV/TRBJ rearrangement plots, CDR3 size and DJ length profiles, and Simpson's diversity index were used to assess repertoires. The most abundant DNA sequence in the deep sequencing data was taken as the immunodominant clone. CDR3 amino acid sequences were screened for sharing across subjects and were compared with published repertoires and the VDJdb database. The public reads were reanalyzed by TCRdb: fastp trimming at Q25, MiXCR alignment, in-frame beta chains only. Identical CDR3 protein sequences are pooled into one entry, listed with their most common genes and DNA. The V and J calls here are based on TCRdb, not the publication. The sample contains roughly 300,000 distinct CDR3 sequences, around 60% of them found a single time. The top ten clones comprise 6.5% to 10% of the sample.

In this study, sorted CD4+ and CD8+ T cells from the blood of healthy subjects and of severe aplastic anemia patients had their TCR repertoires deep-sequenced. Ficoll-Paque density gradient centrifugation was used to isolate peripheral blood mononuclear cells. CD4+ and CD8+ T cells were sorted by FACS or magnetic beads before DNA extraction. General study outcomes and caveats: CD8+ Simpson's diversity did not differ significantly between patients and healthy controls (P=0.060). Roughly 30 CD8+ CDR3 sequences were found to be shared between patients and controls, but these sequences appeared to be highly expressed in patients and within the immunodominant clones of the patients.

Recombination connected TRBV6-5 to TRBJ1-1; TRBD1 fits 7 bases in the junction. This clonotype was sampled from a human donor with severe aplastic anemia or a healthy control (not recorded which). The sequenced sample consisted of sorted CD4+, CD8+, or CD8+CD57+ T cells (not recorded which) from PBMCs. The CDR3 has the sequence CASSLTGVGTEAFF. The DNA sequence is as follows: TGCGCCAGCAGTTTAACAGGGGTCGGGACTGAAGCTTTCTTT.